This T cell receptor (beta chain) was obtained from a study of T cell repertoires in cytomegalovirus infection. TCRdb processed the reads anew with MiXCR; each CDR3 protein has one entry. This sample yields about 180,000 distinct CDR3 sequences, of which around an eighth are seen a single time; 25% to 30% belongs to the top ten. V was pared by 8 bases and J by 1 base, with 12 bases of the junction left unmatched. This CDR3 spans 16 amino acids. Germline V gives CDR1 SSHAT, CDR2 FNYEAQ (reference sequence). This clonotype has a count of ten or more. The V and J genes are TRBV7-7 and TRBJ2-3; 7 positions agree with TRBD2. Sequenced material: PBMCs. The TCR sequence derives from a human donor in good health (CMV status not recorded). Some clones in this sample may be carry-over from other donors' samples. The CDR3 bases are TGTGCCAGCTCCTCTCGGCCGGGAGGCGGCACAGATACGCAGTATTTT. Translation: CASSSRPGGGTDTQYF. The full variable domain, completed using reference TRBV7-7 and TRBJ2-3, is GAGVSQSPRYKVTKRGQDVTLRCDPISSHATLYWYQQALGQGPEFLTYFNYEAQPDKSGLPSDRFSAERPEGSISTLTIQRTEQRDSAMYRCASSSRPGGGTDTQYFGPGTRLTVL.